This TCR beta chain derives from a study of radiation and T cells in renal cell carcinoma (dated by TCRdb to the early 2020s). A note on the overall study: The samples were drawn from a clinical trial, where primary renal cell carcinomas were treated with 15 Gy of stereotactic body radiation therapy and then removed by nephrectomy 4 weeks afterward. TCR beta sequencing covered 55 or so samples in total, comprising around 26 tumors and roughly 27 peripheral blood samples. A total of about 4 million unique CDR3 nucleotide sequences, encoding 2.5 million to 3 million unique CDR3 amino acid sequences, were found across all 50 or so samples.

TCR beta libraries were generated from genomic DNA with the immunoSEQ kit, following the manufacturer's recommendations. To prepare the libraries, a first multiplex PCR with proprietary primers was run, followed by a second PCR that added unique barcodes, and a bead cleanup was done after each round. A kit-provided positive control reaction and a negative control reaction were included in every sample batch. The final libraries underwent checking on an Agilent 4200 TapeStation D1000 ScreenTape, volumetric pooling, and quantification by qPCR. Sequencing was performed on an Illumina NextSeq500 using a MidOutput 150-cycle cartridge, with 156 Read1 cycles, 15 Index1 cycles, and the kit custom primers. The pooled library was loaded at 0.8 to 1 pM, and roughly 20% PhiX control was spiked in. Processing in the source paper ran as follows. Vendor-processed data were analyzed in R, and a clonotype was defined as all T cells sharing the same CDR3 nucleotide sequence. For clone abundance analyses, frequencies were normalized to the 10,000 most abundant clones per sample. Public T cell clones, which averaged fewer than five per sample, were removed prior to analysis. Tumor-enriched and baseline blood-enriched clonotypes were defined by at least a 32-fold difference in abundance between compartments. A beta-binomial differential abundance model was used to identify clonotypes that were expanded or contracted between blood time points. The Baroni-Urbani and Buser coefficient was used to measure tumor-blood repertoire similarity, and groups were compared with two-tailed Wilcoxon tests in R. TCRdb provides this immuneACCESS table in a form limited to in-frame rearrangements. Some clones are lacking; in checked studies, under half of them reflect an unresolved V gene, and why the rest are absent is not known. That table furnishes V, J and clone size, whereas the DNA furnished D and trimming. The sample table lists 130,000 to 150,000 clones, 70% to 90% of them with a count of one. The top ten hold more than 10% of the sample.

The time point label on this specimen signifies: baseline pretreatment blood. The sample's treatment or condition label, in plain terms: 15 Gy SBRT to primary tumor, nephrectomy 4 weeks later. To follow tumor-enriched clonotypes, serial peripheral blood was collected from radiation-treated patients at baseline and at 2 weeks and 4 weeks after SBRT. Renal cell carcinoma with clear cell pathology was present in all patients. The QIAamp DNA Blood Mini Kit (Qiagen) was used to prepare genomic DNA for TCR sequencing. Only samples passing all quality control checks were included in the analyses. About this clone: Its antigen is currently not known. Base qualities are not at hand, and no much larger clone is one base apart.

Findings and caveats that apply to the study as a whole: Because no pretreatment tumor biopsies were available, whether clonotypes were present in the tumor at baseline could not be determined. With a single-armed trial design, the study had no way to address how radiation dose or scheduling affects the TCR repertoire. Top tumor clonotypes rose in blood from baseline to 2 weeks post-radiation, then contracted by 4 weeks, suggesting transient expansion of tumor-resident clones. Blood repertoire dynamics were not followed beyond 4 weeks after treatment.

The receptor was derived from a woman between 45 and 60 years old with renal cell carcinoma. The sequencing here drew on blood, taken from a patient whose treatment included radiotherapy and nephrectomy.

The nucleotide sequence is given as TGTGCCAGCAGCTTAAGTGGTAAAAGAGATACGCAGTATTTT. The resulting protein is CASSLSGKRDTQYF. The chain is assembled from TRBV7-3 and TRBJ2-3, with the identity of the D gene unclear. Trimming at the junction amounts to 1 base on V and 5 bases on J, and the germline ends lie 10 bases apart. The germline V gene specifies SGHTA as CDR1 and FQGTGA as CDR2. Spanning cysteine to phenylalanine, the CDR3 consists of 14 amino acids. Here the CDR3 DNA is all that survives: 42 bases in frame from base 1.